The 7 T cell receptor beta chains in this list originate from one sample, sequenced in a study of blood T cell repertoires in COVID-19. Sequencing used immunoSEQ multiplex PCR; TCRdb keeps in-frame clones, though not all of them. The sample lists roughly 190,000 clones; 81% were seen once. Sequences were obtained from peripheral blood. The receptors were sampled from a woman in her forties with COVID-19, enrolled during active disease.

The V gene is TRBV6-2 or TRBV6-3, the J gene TRBJ2-2; 9 bases line up with TRBD2. Germline V lookup: CDR1 MNHEY, CDR2 SVGEGT. The CDR3 length is 17 residues. Trimming cost V 0 bases and J 5 bases; bases outside gene matches: 7. The CDR3 loop is CASSYSSGRLVTGELFF. CDR3 DNA sequence: TGTGCCAGCAGTTACTCTAGCGGGAGACTTGTAACCGGGGAGCTGTTTTTT.

This clone was recorded a few times. This sequence joins TRBV7-8 and TRBJ2-7, with 8 nucleotides matching TRBD1. CDR3 length: 14 residues. CDR1 is SGHVS, CDR2 FQNEAQ, per germline. V lost 5 bases, J lost 3 bases, and 6 bases stayed unmatched. The CDR3 DNA sequence: TGTGCCAGCAGCCTAGGGGACAGGAGCTACGAGCAGTACGTC. It translates to CASSLGDRSYEQYV.

The chain carries TRBV7-2 and TRBJ2-1; D may be TRBD2 (6 bases). In germline, CDR1 is SGHTA, CDR2 FQGNSA. The CDR3 length is 15 residues. V was cut by 1 base and J by 3 bases, with 10 bases left in between. The CDR3 nucleotides read TGTGCCAGCAGCTTAGACGGGACTGACTACAATGAGCAGTTCTTC. This gives the protein CASSLDGTDYNEQFF.

This clone is judged medium-sized (0.01 to 0.1%). The V gene is TRBV3-1 (or the pseudogene TRBV3-2), the J gene TRBJ2-5; D might be TRBD2 (6 bases). This CDR3 has 14 amino acids. CDR1 and CDR2 (germline): LGHDT, YNNKEL (reference sequence). Trimming took off 3 bases at V and 7 bases at J, with 15 bases between the two ends. The CDR3 loop reads CASSQGPGLSTQYF. CDR3 DNA: TGTGCCAGCAGCCAGGGCCCGGGACTCTCGACCCAGTACTTC.

The chain links TRBV12-3 or TRBV12-4 to TRBJ2-7, with a weak D call TRBD2 (7 bases). V shed 2 bases and J shed 7 bases, with 12 bases lying between them. The CDR3 contains 13 residues. The CDR3 reads CASSLQGRGEQYF. The CDR3 nucleotides are TGTGCCAGCAGTTTACAGGGGAGGGGGGAGCAGTACTTC.

The chain links TRBV7-9 to TRBJ1-1, with TRBD1 as a possible D gene (5 bases). This CDR3 comprises 15 residues. Trimming left V 5 bases short and J 2 bases short, with 15 bases between. Germline V gives CDR1 SEHNR, CDR2 FQNEAQ (reference sequence). Here the CDR3 DNA reads TGTGCCAGCAGCACGGCCGGGAGGACAAACACTGAAGCTTTCTTT. Protein sequence: CASSTAGRTNTEAFF.

This clone came up a few times. J is TRBJ2-5 and V is TRBV2, with D possibly being TRBD2 (6 bases). The V gene lost 6 bases and the J gene lost 3 bases, with 14 bases spanning the gap. The CDR3 consists of 14 residues. In germline, CDR1 is SNHLY, CDR2 FYNNEI. The CDR3 loop is CASRPTRSEETQYF. The CDR3 coding sequence is TGTGCCAGCAGACCGACTAGATCTGAAGAGACCCAGTACTTC.